This TCR beta chain was obtained from a study of T cells in tuberculosis. The CDR3 sequence is 16 residues long. Germline trimming cut 4 bases from V and 2 bases from J; bases unmatched to any gene: 5. Germline V gene sequence: CDR1 SGDLS, CDR2 YYNGEE. The repertoire was sequenced with immunoSEQ multiplex PCR; TCRdb's copy has only in-frame clones and lacks some. The table includes under 40,000 clones, roughly 90% detected once. The sample comprised PBMCs. This sequence was found in a donor between 10 and 29 years old with latent tuberculosis or without tuberculosis infection. The rearrangement uses TRBV9 and TRBJ2-3, with 12 bases that match TRBD2. The CDR3 region has the DNA TGTGCCAGCAGCTTCAGACTAGCGGGGGACACAGATACGCAGTATTTT. It is translated as CASSFRLAGDTDTQYF. Complete variable domain (other parts from reference TRBV9 and TRBJ2-3): DSGVTQTPKHLITATGQRVTLRCSPRSGDLSVYWYQQSLDQGLQFLIQYYNGEERAKGNILERFSAQQFPDLHSELNLSSLELGDSALYFCASSFRLAGDTDTQYFGPGTRLTVL.